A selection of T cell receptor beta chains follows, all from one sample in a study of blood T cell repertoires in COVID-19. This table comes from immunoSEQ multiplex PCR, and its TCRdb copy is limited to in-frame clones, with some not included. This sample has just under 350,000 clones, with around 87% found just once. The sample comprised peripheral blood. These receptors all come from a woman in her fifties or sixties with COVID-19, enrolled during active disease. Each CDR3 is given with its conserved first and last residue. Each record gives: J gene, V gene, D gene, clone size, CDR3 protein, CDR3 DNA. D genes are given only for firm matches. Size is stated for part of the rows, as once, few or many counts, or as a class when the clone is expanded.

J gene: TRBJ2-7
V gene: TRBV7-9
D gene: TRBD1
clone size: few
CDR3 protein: CASSLGTGGRLEQYF
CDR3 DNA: TGTGCCAGCAGCTTGGGGACAGGGGGCCGTCTGGAGCAGTACTTC

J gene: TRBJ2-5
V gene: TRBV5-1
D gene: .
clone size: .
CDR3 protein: CASSPGYQETQYF
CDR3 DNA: TGCGCCAGCAGTCCAGGGTACCAAGAGACCCAGTACTTC

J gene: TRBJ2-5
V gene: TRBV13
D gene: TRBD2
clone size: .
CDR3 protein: CASSSRTSGRASGETQYF
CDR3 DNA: TGTGCCAGCAGCTCAAGGACTAGCGGGAGGGCCAGTGGGGAGACCCAGTACTTC

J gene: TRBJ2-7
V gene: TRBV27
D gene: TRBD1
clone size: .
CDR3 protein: CASKRTGGTVYEQYF
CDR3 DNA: TGTGCCAGCAAAAGGACAGGGGGCACCGTATACGAGCAGTACTTC

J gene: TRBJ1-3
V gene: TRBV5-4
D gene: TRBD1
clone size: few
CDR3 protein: CASSHPGTDPNTIYF
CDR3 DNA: TGTGCCAGCAGCCACCCCGGGACAGACCCAAACACCATATATTTT

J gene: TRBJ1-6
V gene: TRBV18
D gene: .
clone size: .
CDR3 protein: CASSPSLFREPHSPLHF
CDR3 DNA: TGTGCCAGCTCACCATCGCTTTTTAGGGAGCCTCATTCACCCCTCCACTTT

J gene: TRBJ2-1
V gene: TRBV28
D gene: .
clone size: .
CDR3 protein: CASSLARNEQFF
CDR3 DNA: TGTGCCAGCAGTTTAGCTAGAAATGAGCAGTTCTTC

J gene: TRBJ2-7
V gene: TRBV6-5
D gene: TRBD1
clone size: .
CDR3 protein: CASSQDRGLAEQYF
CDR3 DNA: TGTGCCAGCAGCCAGGACAGGGGGCTGGCCGAGCAGTACTTC

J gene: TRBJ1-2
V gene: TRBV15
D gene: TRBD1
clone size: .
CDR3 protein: CATSLRTGLEGYTF
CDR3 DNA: TGTGCCACCAGCCTTCGGACAGGGTTAGAAGGCTACACCTTC

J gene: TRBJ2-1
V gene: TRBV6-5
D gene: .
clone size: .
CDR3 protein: CASSNTFGGRDEQFF
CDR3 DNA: TGTGCCAGCAGTAATACATTTGGAGGGCGAGATGAGCAGTTCTTC

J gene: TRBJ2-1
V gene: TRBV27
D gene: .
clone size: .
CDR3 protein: CVAGPGISSYNEQFF
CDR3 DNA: TGTGTAGCAGGGCCTGGAATAAGCTCCTACAATGAGCAGTTCTTC

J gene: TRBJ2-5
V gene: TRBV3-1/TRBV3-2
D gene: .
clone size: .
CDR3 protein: CASSQRGIGETQYF
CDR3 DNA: TGTGCCAGCAGCCAAAGAGGGATAGGAGAGACCCAGTACTTC

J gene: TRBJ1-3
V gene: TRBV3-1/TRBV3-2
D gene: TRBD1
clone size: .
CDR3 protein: CASSLQTGGSGNTIYF
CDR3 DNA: TGTGCCAGCAGCCTACAAACAGGGGGCTCTGGAAACACCATATATTTT

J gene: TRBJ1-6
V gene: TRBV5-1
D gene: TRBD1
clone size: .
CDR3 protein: CASTWTGSSYNSPLHF
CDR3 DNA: TGCGCCAGCACTTGGACAGGGAGTTCCTATAATTCACCCCTCCACTTT

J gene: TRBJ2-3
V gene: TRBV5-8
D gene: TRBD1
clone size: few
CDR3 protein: CASSSPYGQGHTDTQYF
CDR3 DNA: TGTGCCAGCAGCTCCCCCTACGGACAGGGCCACACAGATACGCAGTATTTT

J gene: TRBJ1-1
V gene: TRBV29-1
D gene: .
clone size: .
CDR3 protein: CSFGQGRNTEAFF
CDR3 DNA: TGCAGCTTCGGGCAGGGGCGGAACACTGAAGCTTTCTTT

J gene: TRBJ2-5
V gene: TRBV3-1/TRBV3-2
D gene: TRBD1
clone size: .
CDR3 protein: CASGQGVRETQYF
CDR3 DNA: TGTGCCAGCGGGCAGGGGGTACGGGAGACCCAGTACTTC

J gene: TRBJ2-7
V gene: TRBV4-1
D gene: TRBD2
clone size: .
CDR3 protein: CASSQVLAGGAYEQYF
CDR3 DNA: TGCGCCAGCAGCCAAGTCCTGGCGGGAGGTGCCTACGAGCAGTACTTC

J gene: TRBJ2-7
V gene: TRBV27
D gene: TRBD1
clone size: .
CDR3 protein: CASRYSGTGVYEQYF
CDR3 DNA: TGTGCCAGCAGGTACTCCGGGACAGGGGTCTACGAGCAGTACTTC

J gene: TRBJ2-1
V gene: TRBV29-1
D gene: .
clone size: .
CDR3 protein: CSVESPGGRVTYNEQFF
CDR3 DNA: TGCAGCGTTGAATCCCCCGGTGGCAGGGTAACCTACAATGAGCAGTTCTTC

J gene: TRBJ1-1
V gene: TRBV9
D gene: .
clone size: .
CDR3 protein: CASSVTGKVAAFF
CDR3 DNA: TGTGCCAGCAGCGTAACGGGGAAGGTCGCGGCTTTCTTT

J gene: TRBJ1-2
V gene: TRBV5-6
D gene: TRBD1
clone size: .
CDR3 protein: CASSPGTANYGYTF
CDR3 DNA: TGTGCCAGCAGCCCCGGGACAGCTAACTATGGCTACACCTTC

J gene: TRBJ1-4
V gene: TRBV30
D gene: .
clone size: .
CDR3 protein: CAWKRDTKNEKLFF
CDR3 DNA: TGTGCCTGGAAAAGGGACACAAAAAATGAAAAACTGTTTTTT

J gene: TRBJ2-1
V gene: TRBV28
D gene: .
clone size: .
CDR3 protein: CASGAWGVYNEQFF
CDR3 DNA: TGTGCCAGCGGGGCCTGGGGGGTGTACAATGAGCAGTTCTTC

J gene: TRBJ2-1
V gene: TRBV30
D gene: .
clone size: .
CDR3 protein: CAWSMGGYNEQFF
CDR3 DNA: TGTGCCTGGAGTATGGGGGGTTACAATGAGCAGTTCTTC

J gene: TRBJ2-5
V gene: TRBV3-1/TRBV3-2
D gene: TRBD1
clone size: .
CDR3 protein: CASSPYPGQGKETQYF
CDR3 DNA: TGTGCCAGCAGCCCTTACCCGGGACAGGGGAAAGAGACCCAGTACTTC

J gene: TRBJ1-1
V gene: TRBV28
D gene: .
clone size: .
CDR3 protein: CASSFGWGRLEAFF
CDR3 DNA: TGTGCCAGCAGTTTCGGTTGGGGGAGGCTTGAAGCTTTCTTT

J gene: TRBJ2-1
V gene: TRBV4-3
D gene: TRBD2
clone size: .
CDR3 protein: CASSPGLAGVYNEQFF
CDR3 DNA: TGCGCCAGCAGCCCCGGCCTAGCGGGAGTCTACAATGAGCAGTTCTTC

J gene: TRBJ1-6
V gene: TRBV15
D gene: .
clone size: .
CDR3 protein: CATSRGGLGDSYNSPLHF
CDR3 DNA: TGTGCCACCAGCAGAGGTGGTCTAGGGGATTCCTATAATTCACCCCTCCACTTT

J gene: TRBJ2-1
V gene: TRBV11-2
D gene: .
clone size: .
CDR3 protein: CASGILGLRSNEQFF
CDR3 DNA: TGTGCCAGCGGCATACTAGGTTTGCGATCGAATGAGCAGTTCTTC

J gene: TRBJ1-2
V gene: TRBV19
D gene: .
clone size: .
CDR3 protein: CASSSRQDSFYGYTF
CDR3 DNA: TGTGCCAGTAGTAGCAGACAGGATTCTTTCTATGGCTACACCTTC

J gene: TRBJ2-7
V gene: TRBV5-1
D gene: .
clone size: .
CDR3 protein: CASSLVLESYEQYF
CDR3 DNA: TGCGCCAGCAGCTTGGTCCTGGAGAGCTACGAGCAGTACTTC

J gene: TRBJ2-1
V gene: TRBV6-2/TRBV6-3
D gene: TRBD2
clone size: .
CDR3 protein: CASSFPASGRTLDEQFF
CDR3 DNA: TGTGCCAGCAGTTTCCCGGCAAGCGGGAGGACACTGGATGAGCAGTTCTTC